This T cell receptor beta chain is drawn from a study of B cell selection in AIRE deficiency. Libraries were prepared by immunoSEQ multiplex PCR; TCRdb keeps only in-frame clonotypes and omits some of them. The sample includes over 20,000 clones, about nine tenths of them seen just once. The CDR3 totals 15 residues. Deletions cut 4 bases from V and 3 bases from J, with 12 bases between. Germline CDR1 LNHDA, CDR2 SQIVND (reference sequence). Study-level findings and limits: About 28% of healthy-shared Treg sequences were found among patient Tconv cells.

This clone is classed as medium-sized. What it binds is unknown. Sorted regulatory T cells were CD4-positive, CD25-high and CD127-low or negative. Unrelated healthy donors provided the controls. Sample: CD4+CD25+ Tregs sorted from PBMCs. The sequence came from a human donor in good health. This chain links TRBV19 with TRBJ1-4; D unclear. Written as DNA, the CDR3 is TGTGCCAGTAGTAAACGAAAGACGGCTAATGAAAAACTGTTTTTT. It translates to CASSKRKTANEKLFF. Complete variable domain (other parts from reference TRBV19 and TRBJ1-4): DGGITQSPKYLFRKEGQNVTLSCEQNLNHDAMYWYRQDPGQGLRLIYYSQIVNDFQKGDIAEGYSVSREKKESFPLTVTSAQKNPTAFYLCASSKRKTANEKLFFGSGTQLSVL.